The rows below give T cell receptor beta chains drawn from one sample of a study of blood T cell repertoires in COVID-19. The method was immunoSEQ multiplex PCR; TCRdb's version includes in-frame clones alone and lacks a portion of them. The sample records about 95,000 clones, roughly 90% being singletons. Sequencing was carried out using peripheral blood. The source is a woman aged 70-85 years with acute or convalescent COVID-19. The CDR3 runs from the conserved cysteine through the conserved F or W. The D gene is left open where the match is weak. Clone size is stated in some rows and not others, as once, few, many or a class when expanded.

- | TRBD1 | TRBJ1-2 | 15 | TRBV19 | TGTGCCAGTAGTATCGGGACAGGGGCTAACTATGGCTACACCTTC | CASSIGTGANYGYTF
- | - | TRBJ1-4 | 13 | TRBV12-3/TRBV12-4 | TGTGCCAGCAGTTCCAGGCGTAATGAAAAACTGTTTTTT | CASSSRRNEKLFF
- | - | TRBJ2-7 | 16 | TRBV11-2 | TGTGCCAGCAGCTTAGCCGGGACTGCGCAATTACGAGGACAGTACTTC | CASSLAGTAQLRGQYF
- | - | TRBJ1-1 | 15 | TRBV5-1 | TGCGCCAGCAGCTTGGAAACAGGGCTCAACACTGAAGCTTTCTTT | CASSLETGLNTEAFF
few | TRBD2 | TRBJ2-7 | 16 | TRBV10-2 | TGCGCCAGCAGTGAACTGAGGACGGGAGGGCCCTACGAGCAGTACTTC | CASSELRTGGPYEQYF
once | - | TRBJ2-5 | 12 | TRBV29-1 | TGCAGCGTTTACAGGGAGGGAGAGACCCAGTACTTC | CSVYREGETQYF
- | - | TRBJ2-1 | 15 | TRBV5-1 | TGCGCCAGCAGCTTGGAGGGGGAAAGCTACAATGAGCAGTTCTTC | CASSLEGESYNEQFF
- | - | TRBJ2-3 | 14 | TRBV6-5 | TGTGCCAGCAGTTGGGCCTCAGGGGGGGATACGCAGTATTTT | CASSWASGGDTQYF
- | TRBD2 | TRBJ2-7 | 16 | TRBV5-4 | TGTGCCAGCAGCCACCCGTCTAGCGGGAGTTCGGGCGAGCAGTACTTC | CASSHPSSGSSGEQYF
- | TRBD2 | TRBJ2-1 | 19 | TRBV19 | TGTGCCAGTAGTCTCCCGACTAGCGGGGGCGTGAGCTCCTACAATGAGCAGTTCTTC | CASSLPTSGGVSSYNEQFF
- | - | TRBJ2-2 | 13 | TRBV12-3/TRBV12-4 | TGTGCCAGCAGTTCAGGTGCCTTCGGGGAGCTGTTTTTT | CASSSGAFGELFF
- | - | TRBJ1-5 | 16 | TRBV5-1 | TGCGCCAGCAGCTTGGAGCCAGGGAGGTTCAATCAGCCCCAGCATTTT | CASSLEPGRFNQPQHF
- | TRBD1 | TRBJ1-2 | 14 | TRBV10-1 | TGCGCCAGCAGCCGGACAGGGTACGACTATGGCTACACCTTC | CASSRTGYDYGYTF
- | TRBD1 | TRBJ1-1 | 16 | TRBV7-9 | TGTGCCAGCAGCTTAGAAGGGGGCTTCGGGAACACTGAAGCTTTCTTT | CASSLEGGFGNTEAFF
- | TRBD1 | TRBJ2-1 | 12 | TRBV5-4 | TGTGCCAGCAGCCCGGACAGGTTCAAGCAGTTCTTC | CASSPDRFKQFF
- | - | TRBJ2-1 | 14 | TRBV4-1 | TGCGCCAGCAGCCAAGTGGCGACGGGAGCTAACCAGTTCTTC | CASSQVATGANQFF
- | TRBD1 | TRBJ1-1 | 13 | TRBV12-3/TRBV12-4 | TGTGCCAGCAGTAACAGGGGCCACACTGAAGCTTTCTTT | CASSNRGHTEAFF
- | - | TRBJ1-6 | 14 | TRBV2 | TGTGCCAGCAGTTCTCAGGGTTCGAATTCACCCCTCCACTTT | CASSSQGSNSPLHF
- | - | TRBJ1-3 | 15 | TRBV19 | TGTGCCAGTAGTATGGGAGTACGTACTGGAAACACCATATATTTT | CASSMGVRTGNTIYF
- | TRBD2 | TRBJ2-2 | 17 | TRBV19 | TGTGCCAGTAGTGCAGCTCGTCTAGCGGGAGTCACCGGGGAGCTGTTTTTT | CASSAARLAGVTGELFF
- | - | TRBJ2-2 | 14 | TRBV28 | TGTGCCAGCAGTGCTAGGGGATACACCGGGGAGCTGTTTTTT | CASSARGYTGELFF
- | - | TRBJ1-5 | 16 | TRBV6-5 | TGTGCCAGCAGTTTGGGAGGATCGGATAGCAATCAGCCCCAGCATTTT | CASSLGGSDSNQPQHF
few | TRBD1 | TRBJ1-1 | 14 | TRBV6-5 | TGTGCCAGCAGTTCGACAGGGGGGAACACTGAAGCTTTCTTT | CASSSTGGNTEAFF
- | - | TRBJ2-5 | 14 | TRBV21-1 | TGTGCCAGCAGCAAAGCCAGTCTAGAAGGGACCCAGTACTTC | CASSKASLEGTQYF
- | TRBD1 | TRBJ1-5 | 15 | TRBV6-7 | TGTGCCAGCAGTTACTTAGACAGGGCTAATCAGCCCCAGCATTTT | CASSYLDRANQPQHF
- | TRBD1 | TRBJ1-2 | 17 | TRBV9 | TGTGCCAGCAGCGACAGGAGCCGAGAGGGGGCGGACTATGGCTACACCTTC | CASSDRSREGADYGYTF
- | TRBD1 | TRBJ1-3 | 15 | TRBV28 | TGTGCCAGCGCCAACACAGGGGAGTCCGGAAACACCATATATTTT | CASANTGESGNTIYF
- | - | TRBJ2-1 | 13 | TRBV6-6 | TGTGCCAGCAGTTACTCGGCCGCCAGGGAGCAGTTCTTC | CASSYSAAREQFF
- | - | TRBJ2-4 | 13 | TRBV25-1 | TGTGCCAGCAGTGAATCAGGGTCTTCACGGCCGTACTTC | CASSESGSSRPYF